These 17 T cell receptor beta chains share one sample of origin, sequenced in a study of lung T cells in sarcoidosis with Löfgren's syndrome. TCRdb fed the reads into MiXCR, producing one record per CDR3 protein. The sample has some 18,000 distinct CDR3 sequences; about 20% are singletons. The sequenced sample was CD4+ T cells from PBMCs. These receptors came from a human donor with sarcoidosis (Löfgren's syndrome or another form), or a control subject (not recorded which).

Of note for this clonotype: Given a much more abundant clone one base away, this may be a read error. CDR3 sequence reads: CASATYSNQPQHF. The DNA for the CDR3 is TGTGCCAGCGCCACCTATAGCAATCAGCCCCAGCATTTT. The genes are TRBV12-3 or TRBV12-4 and TRBJ1-5; D remains ambiguous. The CDR3 extends over 13 amino acids. V was shortened by 8 bases and J by 0 bases, with 8 bases between the two germline ends.

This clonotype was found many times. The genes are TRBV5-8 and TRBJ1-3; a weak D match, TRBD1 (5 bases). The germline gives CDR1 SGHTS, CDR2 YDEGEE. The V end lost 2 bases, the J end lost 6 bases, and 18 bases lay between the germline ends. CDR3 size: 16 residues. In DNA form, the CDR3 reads TGTGCCAGCAGCTTCGATGTCGGGGGAATAGTAAACACCATATATTTT. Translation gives CASSFDVGGIVNTIYF. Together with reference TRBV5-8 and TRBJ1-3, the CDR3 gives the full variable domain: EAGVTQSPTHLIKTRGQQATLRCSPISGHTSVYWYQQALGLGLQFLLWYDEGEERNRGNFPPRFSGRQFPNYSSELNVNALELEDSALYLCASSFDVGGIVNTIYFGEGSWLTVV.

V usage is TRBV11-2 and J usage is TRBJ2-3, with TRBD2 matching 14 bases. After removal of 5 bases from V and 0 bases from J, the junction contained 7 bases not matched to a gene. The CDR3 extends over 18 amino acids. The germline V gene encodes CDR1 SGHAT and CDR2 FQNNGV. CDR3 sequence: CASSPGLAGGRSTDTQYF. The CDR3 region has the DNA TGTGCCAGCAGCCCAGGACTAGCGGGAGGACGTAGCACAGATACGCAGTATTTT.

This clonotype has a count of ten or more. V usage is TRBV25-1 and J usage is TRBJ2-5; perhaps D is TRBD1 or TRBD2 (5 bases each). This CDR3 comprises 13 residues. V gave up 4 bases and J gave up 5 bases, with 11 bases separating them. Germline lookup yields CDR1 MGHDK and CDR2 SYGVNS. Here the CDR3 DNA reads TGTGCCAGCAGTGTCGCAGGGACCGAGACCCAGTACTTC. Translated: CASSVAGTETQYF.

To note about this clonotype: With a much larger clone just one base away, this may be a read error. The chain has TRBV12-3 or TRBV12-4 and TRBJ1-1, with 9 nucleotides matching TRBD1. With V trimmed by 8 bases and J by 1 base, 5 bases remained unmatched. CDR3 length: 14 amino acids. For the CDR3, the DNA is TGTGCCAGCGGCGGACAGGGGTGGAACACTGAAGCTTTCTTT. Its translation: CASGGQGWNTEAFF.

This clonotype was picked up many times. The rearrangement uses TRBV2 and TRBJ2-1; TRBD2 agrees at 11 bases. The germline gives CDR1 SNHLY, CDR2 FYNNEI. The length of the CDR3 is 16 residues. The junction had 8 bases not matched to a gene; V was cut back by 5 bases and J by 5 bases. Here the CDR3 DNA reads TGTGCCAGCAGTCTTAGCGGGAGGGCCGGGAACAATGAGCAGTTCTTC. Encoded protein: CASSLSGRAGNNEQFF.

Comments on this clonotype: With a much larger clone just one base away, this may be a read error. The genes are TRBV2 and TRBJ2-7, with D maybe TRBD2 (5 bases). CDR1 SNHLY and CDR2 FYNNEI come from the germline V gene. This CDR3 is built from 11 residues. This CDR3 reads CASGDYGEQYF. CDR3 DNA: TGTGCCAGCGGTGACTACGGCGAGCAGTACTTC.

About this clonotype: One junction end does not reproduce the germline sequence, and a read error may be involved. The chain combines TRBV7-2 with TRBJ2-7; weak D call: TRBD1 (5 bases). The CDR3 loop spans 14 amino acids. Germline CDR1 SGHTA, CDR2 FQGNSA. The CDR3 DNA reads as TGCGCCAGCAGCTTCGTGGCAGGGATTCGCGAGCAGTACTTC. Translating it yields CASSFVAGIREQYF.

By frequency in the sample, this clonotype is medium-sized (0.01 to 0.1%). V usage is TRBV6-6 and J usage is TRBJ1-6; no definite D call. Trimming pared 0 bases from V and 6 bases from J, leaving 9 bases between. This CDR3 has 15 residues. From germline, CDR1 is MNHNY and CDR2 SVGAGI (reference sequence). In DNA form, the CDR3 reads TGTGCCAGCAGTTACTCCGCAGAAACTAATTCACCCCTCCACTTT. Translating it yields CASSYSAETNSPLHF.

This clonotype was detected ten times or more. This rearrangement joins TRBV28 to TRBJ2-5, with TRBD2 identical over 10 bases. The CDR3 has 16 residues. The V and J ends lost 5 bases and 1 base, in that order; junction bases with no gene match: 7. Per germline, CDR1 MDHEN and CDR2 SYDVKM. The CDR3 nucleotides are TGTGCCAGCAGTCCCAATAGCGGGAGGACCCAAGAGACCCAGTACTTC. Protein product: CASSPNSGRTQETQYF.

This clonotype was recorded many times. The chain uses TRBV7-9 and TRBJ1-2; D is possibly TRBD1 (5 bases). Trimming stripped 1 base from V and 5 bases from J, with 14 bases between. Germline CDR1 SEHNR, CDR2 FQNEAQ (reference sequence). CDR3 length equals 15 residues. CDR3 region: CASSLDRAGGYGYTF. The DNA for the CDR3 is TGTGCCAGCAGCTTAGATCGAGCCGGGGGTTATGGCTACACCTTC.

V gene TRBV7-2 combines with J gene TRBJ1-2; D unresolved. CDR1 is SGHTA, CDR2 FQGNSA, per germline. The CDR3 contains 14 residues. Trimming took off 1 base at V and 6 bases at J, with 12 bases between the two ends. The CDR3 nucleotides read TGTACCAGCAGCTTAGACGTAGGACCCCATGGCTACACCTTC. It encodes CTSSLDVGPHGYTF.

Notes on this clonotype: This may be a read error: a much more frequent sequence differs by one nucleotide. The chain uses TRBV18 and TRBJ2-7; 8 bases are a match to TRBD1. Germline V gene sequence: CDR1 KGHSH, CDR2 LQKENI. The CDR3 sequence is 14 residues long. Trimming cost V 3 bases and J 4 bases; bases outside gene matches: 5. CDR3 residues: CASSPPGTGYEQYF. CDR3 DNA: TGTGCCAGCTCACCTCCCGGGACAGGATACGAGCAGTACTTC.

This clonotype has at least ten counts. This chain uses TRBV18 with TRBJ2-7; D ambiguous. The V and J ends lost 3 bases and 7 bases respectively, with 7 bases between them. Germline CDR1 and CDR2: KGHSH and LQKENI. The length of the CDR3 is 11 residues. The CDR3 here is CASSPGQEQYF. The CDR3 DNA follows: TGTGCCAGCTCACCCGGTCAAGAGCAGTACTTC.

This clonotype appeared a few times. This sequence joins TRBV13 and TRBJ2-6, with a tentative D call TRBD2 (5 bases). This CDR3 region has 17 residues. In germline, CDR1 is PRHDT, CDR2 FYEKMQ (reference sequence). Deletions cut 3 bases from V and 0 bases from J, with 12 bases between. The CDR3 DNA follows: TGTGCCAGCAGCTTTTCGGTAGGAGGCTCTGGGGCCAACGTCCTGACTTTC. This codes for CASSFSVGGSGANVLTF. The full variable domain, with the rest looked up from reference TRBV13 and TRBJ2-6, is AAGVIQSPRHLIKEKRETATLKCYPIPRHDTVYWYQQGPGQDPQFLISFYEKMQSDKGSIPDRFSAQQFSDYHSELNMSSLELGDSALYFCASSFSVGGSGANVLTFGAGSRLTVL.

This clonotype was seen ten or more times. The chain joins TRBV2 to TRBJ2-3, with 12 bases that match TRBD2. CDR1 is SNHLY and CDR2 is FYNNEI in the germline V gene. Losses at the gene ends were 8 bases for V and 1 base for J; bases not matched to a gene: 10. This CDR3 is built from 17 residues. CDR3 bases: TGTGCCAGCCCAGGGAGGACTAGCGGGACGGGCACAGATACGCAGTATTTT. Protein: CASPGRTSGTGTDTQYF.

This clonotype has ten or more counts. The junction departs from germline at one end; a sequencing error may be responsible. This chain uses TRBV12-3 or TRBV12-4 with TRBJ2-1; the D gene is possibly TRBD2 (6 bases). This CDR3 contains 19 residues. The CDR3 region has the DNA TGTGCCAGCAGACCCCAAGCGGGCGCTTCCCCAAGGGATTACAATGGGCAGTTCTTC. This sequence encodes CASRPQAGASPRDYNGQFF.